A single sample is the source of the 19 T cell receptor beta chains below, sequenced in a study of T cells after yellow fever vaccination. TCRdb used MiXCR to reprocess the 5' RACE reads, holding one entry per CDR3 protein. In the table there are over 110,000 distinct CDR3 sequences, more than 6% of which are singletons. Sequences were derived from CD4+ T cells sorted from PBMCs, sampled 5 days after the yellow fever booster vaccination. The receptors were sampled from a man aged 25-40 years who received the YFV17D yellow fever vaccine.

The chain employs TRBV5-4 and TRBJ2-5, with TRBD2 matching over 10 bases. The CDR3 has 16 amino acids. After removal of 3 bases from V and 2 bases from J, the junction contained 7 bases not matched to a gene. Germline lookup yields CDR1 SGHNT and CDR2 YYREEE (reference sequence). The CDR3 here is CASSSTSGMEQETQYF. DNA of the CDR3: TGTGCCAGCAGCTCTACTAGCGGGATGGAACAAGAGACCCAGTACTTC. The full variable domain, rest sourced from reference TRBV5-4 and TRBJ2-5, is ETGVTQSPTHLIKTRGQQVTLRCSSQSGHNTVSWYQQALGQGPQFIFQYYREEENGRGNFPPRFSGLQFPNYSSELNVNALELDDSALYLCASSSTSGMEQETQYFGPGTRLLVL.

About this clonotype itself: Its ends do not fully match the called genes, so a read error is possible. The J gene is TRBJ2-2, the V gene TRBV20-1, with 7 nucleotides matching TRBD2. The CDR3 totals 17 residues. The germline V gene encodes CDR1 DFQATT and CDR2 SNEGSKA (reference sequence). The CDR3 is CCARALGGNSNTGELFF. Written as DNA, the CDR3 is TGCTGTGCTCGAGCTTTGGGGGGGAATTCGAACACCGGGGAGCTGTTTTTT.

This clonotype was seen ten or more times. The chain uses TRBV5-1 and TRBJ1-1, with a weak D call TRBD1 (6 bases). The CDR3 runs 15 residues. V was cut by 4 bases and J by 6 bases, with 19 bases left in between. CDR1 SGHRS and CDR2 YFSETQ come from the germline V gene. The CDR3 reads CASSVMDSGSSEAFF. Here the CDR3 DNA reads TGCGCCAGCAGCGTGATGGACAGTGGGAGTTCTGAAGCTTTCTTT.

Ten or more counts support this clonotype. As DNA, the CDR3 is TGTGCCAGCAGCTCCCGTTTAGGCACCTCTGGGGCCAACGTCCTGACTTTC. Its translation is CASSSRLGTSGANVLTF. The V and J genes are TRBV14 and TRBJ2-6, with D unresolved. The CDR3 length is 17 residues. V was pared by 5 bases and J by 0 bases, with 14 bases between. The germline CDR1 and CDR2 sequences are SGHDN and FVKESK.

The V gene is TRBV20-1, the J gene TRBJ2-7; the match to TRBD2 covers 11 bases. CDR1 and CDR2 (germline): DFQATT, SNEGSKA (reference sequence). The length of the CDR3 is 15 residues. Trimming took 5 bases from V and 3 from J; bases not matched to a gene: 9. The CDR3 DNA reads as TGCAGTGCTGGGGGCTTAGCGGGAGGGGGCTACGAGCAGTACTTC. Protein: CSAGGLAGGGYEQYF.

For this clonotype: A read error may explain this, as a much larger clone is one base away. CDR3 protein: CASSSIAIGSYQETQYF. CDR3 coding DNA: TGTGCCAGCAGCTCGATCGCTATCGGTTCGTACCAAGAGACCCAGTACTTC. The chain recombines TRBV7-2 with TRBJ2-5; D gene unclear. Germline V CDR1 and CDR2: SGHTA, FQGNSA. The CDR3 totals 17 residues. With 4 bases removed from V and 0 bases from J, the gap between germline ends came to 18 bases.

This clonotype was detected ten times or more. This sequence joins TRBV30 and TRBJ2-7; D is unresolved. Trimming removed 0 bases from V and 8 bases from J, with 20 bases in between. Germline CDR1 and CDR2: GTSNPN and SVGIG (reference sequence). The CDR3 spans 15 residues. CDR3 DNA sequence: TGTGCCTGGAGTGTACTTTTAATAGGACCGCAGCAGCAGTACTTC. This encodes CAWSVLLIGPQQQYF.

This clonotype was recorded many times. V gene TRBV7-8 combines with J gene TRBJ2-2, with D possibly matching TRBD2 (6 bases). Germline V gene data show CDR1 as SGHVS and CDR2 as FQNEAQ. The CDR3 contains 19 residues. V lost 1 base and J 1 base, leaving 19 bases between the germline ends. CDR3 in DNA: TGTGCCAGCAGCTTAGAGGAAACGTGGGGGGTTAGGAACACCGGGGAGCTGTTTTTT. It yields the protein CASSLEETWGVRNTGELFF.

This clonotype was seen repeatedly, ten times or more. V gene TRBV28 combines with J gene TRBJ2-7; 9 nucleotides agree with TRBD2. The V and J ends lost 3 bases and 0 bases, in that order; junction bases with no gene match: 6. Germline assignment: CDR1 MDHEN and CDR2 SYDVKM. This CDR3 has 16 residues. CDR3 loop: CASSFSLAGLSYEQYF. CDR3 sequence (DNA): TGTGCCAGCAGTTTCTCCCTAGCGGGACTCTCCTACGAGCAGTACTTC.

This clonotype was counted a few times. The chain carries TRBV12-3 or TRBV12-4 and TRBJ1-4; D perhaps matches TRBD1 (5 bases). The CDR3 totals 15 residues. V was trimmed by 5 bases and J by 7 bases, leaving 17 bases between them. CDR3 DNA: TGTGCCAGCAGTCACAGGAGTGGAGTTTCTGAAAAACTGTTTTTT. This encodes CASSHRSGVSEKLFF.

This clonotype appeared many times. The gene calls are TRBV7-2 and TRBJ2-7; TRBD2 matches at 12 bases. The CDR3 contains 15 residues. The germline V gene has CDR1 SGHTA and CDR2 FQGNSA. The ends lost 5 bases at V and 2 bases at J; junction bases unmatched: 4. CDR3 sequence reads: CASSTRLAGAYEQYF. CDR3 coding DNA: TGTGCCAGCAGCACCAGACTAGCGGGAGCCTACGAGCAGTACTTC. The complete variable domain, with remaining parts taken from reference TRBV7-2 and TRBJ2-7, reads GAGVSQSPSNKVTEKGKDVELRCDPISGHTALYWYRQSLGQGLEFLIYFQGNSAPDKSGLPSDRFSAERTGGSVSTLTIQRTQQEDSAVYLCASSTRLAGAYEQYFGPGTRLTVT.

This chain uses TRBV20-1 with TRBJ2-1, with 10 nucleotides matching TRBD2. CDR3 length: 13 amino acids. CDR1 is DFQATT and CDR2 is SNEGSKA in the germline V gene (reference sequence). The CDR3 DNA is TGCGGGGCGCCTAGCGGGAGTTTGAATGAGCAGTTCTTC. Translating it yields CGAPSGSLNEQFF.

Many counts were recorded for this clonotype. V is TRBV20-1 and J is TRBJ2-3, with D uncertain. With 5 bases removed from V and 6 bases from J, the gap between germline ends came to 12 bases. Germline V gene data show CDR1 as DFQATT and CDR2 as SNEGSKA (reference sequence). CDR3 length: 12 residues. In DNA, the CDR3 is TGCAGTGCTGCGCCGGGTTCGGATACGCAGTATTTT. Protein: CSAAPGSDTQYF.

On this clonotype: A read error may explain this, as a much larger clone is one base away. The chain uses TRBV9 and TRBJ2-1; 14 nucleotides line up with TRBD2. Germline loops: CDR1 SGDLS, CDR2 YYNGEE. CDR3 length equals 16 residues. Here the CDR3 reads CVSSAGTSGSYNEQFF. The CDR3 DNA follows: TGTGTCAGCAGCGCCGGGACTAGCGGGAGTTACAATGAGCAGTTCTTC.

This clonotype was counted a few times. This chain joins TRBV7-9 and TRBJ1-1; no clear D gene. Germline V lookup: CDR1 SEHNR, CDR2 FQNEAQ (reference sequence). CDR3 length equals 15 residues. Trimming took 6 bases from V and 0 from J, leaving 14 bases between them. In DNA form, the CDR3 reads TGTGCCAGCAGAGACTCTGGTCGTTTGAACACTGAAGCTTTCTTT. This sequence encodes CASRDSGRLNTEAFF.

This clonotype was detected only a few times. Its ends do not fully match the called genes, so a read error is possible. The chain carries TRBV11-2 and TRBJ2-7, with TRBD2 identical over 8 bases. The CDR3 is 14 residues long. In germline, CDR1 is SGHAT, CDR2 FQNNGV. DNA of the CDR3: TGTGCCTGCAGTGGGTTAGCGGGAAGCTACGAGCAGTACTTC. Translation: CACSGLAGSYEQYF.

This clonotype occurred a few times. The CDR3 sequence is CAWSVIVGDTHYTF. The DNA of the CDR3 is TGTGCCTGGAGTGTAATTGTTGGGGACACCCATTATACCTTC. The J gene is TRBJ1-2, the V gene TRBV30; maybe TRBD1 (6 bases). The CDR3 contains 14 residues. Trimming shortened V by 0 bases and J by 14 bases, and 22 bases separated the two germline ends. Per germline, CDR1 GTSNPN and CDR2 SVGIG (reference sequence).

This clonotype was recorded a few times. The chain combines TRBV30 with TRBJ2-7; no clear D. Germline V gives CDR1 GTSNPN, CDR2 SVGIG (reference sequence). V was clipped by 4 bases and J by 4 bases, with 14 bases between them. CDR3 size: 13 residues. CDR3 in DNA: TGTGCCTGGAATGGATGGTCGAGTTACGAGCAGTACTTC. It yields the protein CAWNGWSSYEQYF.

This clonotype was seen many times. The chain links TRBV5-1 to TRBJ2-7; D is uncertain. CDR3 length: 12 amino acids. Germline V CDR1 and CDR2: SGHRS, YFSETQ. V lost 0 bases and J 5 bases, leaving 6 bases between the germline ends. CDR3 sequence reads: CASSLDSNEQYF. The CDR3 DNA sequence: TGCGCCAGCAGCTTGGACAGTAACGAGCAGTACTTC.